Listed below are T cell receptor beta chains from one sample, sequenced in a study of CD8 T cells in Susac syndrome. TCRdb passed the immunoSEQ multiplex PCR reads through MiXCR, listing each CDR3 protein once. The data hold about 60,000 distinct CDR3 sequences, with around 95% observed a single time. Sequencing input: CD8+ T cells from PBMCs. The receptors shown here come from a human donor with multiple sclerosis. CDR3s include the opening cysteine and the closing phenylalanine or tryptophan. Fields, in order: D gene, J gene, V gene, clone size, CDR3 DNA, CDR3 protein. A D gene is named only where the DNA matches it firmly. Part of the rows lack a size; the others show once, few, many or a class for expanded clones.

NA TRBJ2-1 TRBV24-1 NA TGTGCCACCAGTGAGAATTACAATGAGCAGTTCTTC CATSENYNEQFF
NA TRBJ2-3 TRBV2 NA TGTGCCAGCAGTTTACAGGCTAGGTTCGGCACAGATACGCAGTATTTT CASSLQARFGTDTQYF
NA TRBJ2-1 TRBV20-1 NA TGCAGTGCGAAACTCATAGGGCGCTTGGAGAATGAGCAGTTCTTC CSAKLIGRLENEQFF
TRBD2 TRBJ2-1 TRBV20-1 NA TGCAGTGCTAGAGATCTAGCGGGAGTAGGTAATGAGCAGTTCTTC CSARDLAGVGNEQFF
TRBD1 TRBJ2-1 TRBV7-3 NA TGTGCCAGCAGCCCGAATACGGACAGGAGATACAATGAGCAGTTCTTC CASSPNTDRRYNEQFF
TRBD2 TRBJ2-7 TRBV12-3/TRBV12-4 once TGTGCCAGCAGTTTCCCGGGAGGGGACGAGCAGTACTTC CASSFPGGDEQYF
TRBD1 TRBJ2-7 TRBV9 NA TGTGCCAGCAGCGTAGCTGGGACAGGGGCGTACGAGCAGTACTTC CASSVAGTGAYEQYF
NA TRBJ2-7 TRBV29-1 NA TGCAGCGTTGTAGGGGGAGCCGTACCCGAGCAGTACTTC CSVVGGAVPEQYF
NA TRBJ2-1 TRBV5-6 NA TGTGCCAGCAGCTTGGGGCAGGGGACCTACAATGAGCAGTTCTTC CASSLGQGTYNEQFF
TRBD1 TRBJ1-2 TRBV27 NA TGTGCCAGCAGACCGGACAGGGTCTATGGCTACACCTTC CASRPDRVYGYTF
TRBD1 TRBJ2-7 TRBV5-6 once TGTGCCAGCAGCGTCGGACAGGCGGAGCAGTACTTC CASSVGQAEQYF
NA TRBJ2-7 TRBV27 NA TGTGCCAGCAGTTTACGCGGCAGGGCCTACGAGCAGTACTTC CASSLRGRAYEQYF
NA TRBJ2-1 TRBV2 NA TGTGCCAGCCCTAGCGCCGACTACAATGAGCAGTTCTTC CASPSADYNEQFF
NA TRBJ1-2 TRBV5-4 NA TGTGCCAGCAGCGAAAGCTATGGCTACACCTTC CASSESYGYTF
NA TRBJ1-6 TRBV24-1 NA TGTGCCACCAGTGATCCACAGGGTGGAAATTCACCCCTCCACTTT CATSDPQGGNSPLHF
NA TRBJ2-7 TRBV6-2/TRBV6-3 NA TGTGCCAGCAGCCCGTACCGCGACAGGAGCTACGAGCAGTACTTC CASSPYRDRSYEQYF
TRBD2 TRBJ2-1 TRBV5-1 NA TGCGCCAGCAGCCCCGGGACTAGCGGGATATTCCAGTTCTTC CASSPGTSGIFQFF
TRBD2 TRBJ2-1 TRBV19 once TGTGCCAGTAGCCCGACTAGCGCCTCGGATGAGCAGTTCTTC CASSPTSASDEQFF
NA TRBJ2-1 TRBV4-3 NA TGCGCCAGCAGCCAAGTGTGGGGGGCGGGTAATGAGCAGTTCTTC CASSQVWGAGNEQFF
NA TRBJ1-1 TRBV24-1 NA TGTGCCACCAGTGATTTGTTACCGAATACCATTGAAGCTTTCTTT CATSDLLPNTIEAFF
NA TRBJ1-2 TRBV28 NA TGTGCCAGCAGTTTTAACAACTATGGCTACACCTTC CASSFNNYGYTF
TRBD1 TRBJ1-1 TRBV29-1 NA TGCAGCGTTTTAGGGACAGGGTACAGGGCTTTCTTT CSVLGTGYRAFF
NA TRBJ1-1 TRBV9 NA TGTGCCAGCAGCGTGACGGAGATGAACACTGAAGCTTTCTTT CASSVTEMNTEAFF
NA TRBJ2-7 TRBV7-2 NA TGTGCCAGCAGCAACCGTCCGGACGAGCAGTACTTC CASSNRPDEQYF
NA TRBJ1-1 TRBV20-1 NA TGCAGTGCTAGAGATGATTGGGGTGAAGCTTTCTTT CSARDDWGEAFF
NA TRBJ2-5 TRBV9 NA TGTGCCAGCAGCGTAGGTGGGGTCGACGAGACCCAGTACTTC CASSVGGVDETQYF
NA TRBJ2-3 TRBV7-9 NA TGTGCCAGCAGGGGAGCTGGTGGCTACACAGATACGCAGTATTTT CASRGAGGYTDTQYF
NA TRBJ2-3 TRBV9 NA TGTGCCAGCAGCCCAGGGAGTTACACAGATACGCAGTATTTT CASSPGSYTDTQYF
NA TRBJ2-7 TRBV29-1 NA TGCAGCGTTGGGGTCACACTCTACGAGCAGTACTTC CSVGVTLYEQYF
NA TRBJ1-1 TRBV12-3/TRBV12-4 NA TGTGCCAGTACAGCCAGGTACAACACTGAAGCTTTCTTT CASTARYNTEAFF
NA TRBJ1-2 TRBV27 NA TGTGCCAGCAGTTTAACCAGGAACTATGGCTACACCTTC CASSLTRNYGYTF
NA TRBJ2-1 TRBV9 NA TGTGCCAGCAGCGTAGATCGCGAGCAGTTCTTC CASSVDREQFF
NA TRBJ1-2 TRBV3-1 NA TGTGCCAGCAGCTTACGATTTCGCCTCGACGGAGACTATGGCTACACCTTC CASSLRFRLDGDYGYTF
NA TRBJ1-2 TRBV24-1 NA TGTGCCACCAGTGAGCCGCGGACAGACCGACGTACCTTC CATSEPRTDRRTF
NA TRBJ1-2 TRBV25-1 NA TGTGCCAGCAGTTCCGGGATTTCCTATGGCTACACCTTC CASSSGISYGYTF
NA TRBJ2-3 TRBV29-1 NA TGCAGCGTTGAAGGAAGGGAAGGCACAGATACGCAGTATTTT CSVEGREGTDTQYF
NA TRBJ2-3 TRBV7-3 NA TGTGCCAGCAGCGCAATGCGGGCCACGAGCACAGATACGCAGTATTTT CASSAMRATSTDTQYF
NA TRBJ2-7 TRBV29-1 NA TGCAGCGTTGAAACCGGGGCCCTCTACGAGCAGTACTTC CSVETGALYEQYF
TRBD1 TRBJ2-1 TRBV9 NA TGTGCCAGCAGCGCTACTGGGACAGGGGTCGGGCAGTTCTTC CASSATGTGVGQFF
NA TRBJ2-7 TRBV12-3/TRBV12-4 once TGTGCCAGCAGTTTAGGTGGATGGAGCTACGAGCAGTACTTC CASSLGGWSYEQYF
NA TRBJ2-3 TRBV12-3/TRBV12-4 NA TGTGCCAGCAATCCCGCCCGGGGCCGCACAGATACGCAGTATTTT CASNPARGRTDTQYF
TRBD1 TRBJ1-4 TRBV3-1 NA TGTGCCAGCAGCCAGGTGACGGGACAGGGTAATGAAAAACTGTTTTTT CASSQVTGQGNEKLFF
NA TRBJ2-7 TRBV24-1 NA TGTGCCACCAGTGATAGTAGTAACACCTACGAGCAGTACTTC CATSDSSNTYEQYF
NA TRBJ2-1 TRBV6-2/TRBV6-3 NA TGTGCCAGCAGTTACTCGAGCACAACGGCCTACAATGAGCAGTTCTTC CASSYSSTTAYNEQFF
TRBD1 TRBJ2-3 TRBV29-1 NA TGCAGCGTTGTCACCCTGGGGCAGGGGGACACAGATACGCAGTATTTT CSVVTLGQGDTDTQYF
NA TRBJ2-7 TRBV27 NA TGTGCCAGCAGTTCTGACGACGACGAGCAGTACTTC CASSSDDDEQYF